What follows are 13 T cell receptor beta chains derived from one specimen sequenced in a study of blood T cell repertoires in COVID-19. Method: immunoSEQ multiplex PCR; TCRdb's copy keeps in-frame clones and lacks some. The sample yields about 64,000 clones, around four fifths seen once. The sequencing sample was made of peripheral blood. The receptors derive from a man in his sixties with COVID-19, enrolled during active disease.

This sequence joins TRBV25-1 and TRBJ1-1; 11 nucleotides match TRBD1. This CDR3 is built from 16 residues. Unmatched junction bases numbered 9, after V lost 3 bases and J lost 6 bases. Germline values: CDR1 MGHDK, CDR2 SYGVNS. CDR3 coding DNA: TGTGCCAGCAGTGAGTCCGGGACAGGGGGTAAGGCTGAAGCTTTCTTT. Its protein is CASSESGTGGKAEAFF.

In its sample, this clone was seen many times. V is TRBV7-9 and J is TRBJ2-7; D might be TRBD1 (6 bases). Germline V gene data show CDR1 as SEHNR and CDR2 as FQNEAQ (reference sequence). This CDR3 comprises 13 residues. Trimming left V 2 bases short and J 3 bases short, with 8 bases between. The CDR3 is CASSLSGDYEQYF. CDR3 nucleotide sequence: TGTGCCAGCAGCTTATCAGGGGACTACGAGCAGTACTTC.

The CDR3 DNA is TGTGCCAGCAAGGTACAGGGGCGATCTGAAGCTTTCTTT. Its protein is CASKVQGRSEAFF. The chain links TRBV6-6 to TRBJ1-1, with 7 bases aligning to TRBD1. The CDR3 covers 13 residues. V gave up 7 bases and J gave up 6 bases; unmatched junction bases: 8. Germline V gene sequence: CDR1 MNHNY, CDR2 SVGAGI (reference sequence).

The chain recombines TRBV18 with TRBJ2-5; D is unresolved. Germline V gene data show CDR1 as KGHSH and CDR2 as LQKENI. CDR3 length: 15 residues. V was trimmed by 5 bases and J by 5 bases, leaving 18 bases between them. CDR3 in amino acids: CASSSPMGGGETQYF. In DNA, the CDR3 is TGTGCCAGCTCATCTCCGATGGGTGGCGGCGAGACCCAGTACTTC.

The rearrangement uses TRBV10-2 and TRBJ2-2; tentative D call: TRBD2 (5 bases). CDR1 and CDR2 from the germline V gene are WSHSY and SAAADI. The CDR3 loop spans 14 amino acids. The V and J ends lost 7 bases and 5 bases respectively, with 14 bases between them. In DNA, the CDR3 is TGCGCCAGCACCATATCAAGGGAGACCGGGGAGCTGTTTTTT. Protein: CASTISRETGELFF.

The CDR3 sequence: CASSEYQGAGYGYTF. In DNA form, the CDR3 reads TGTGCCAGCAGTGAATATCAGGGGGCGGGCTATGGCTACACCTTC. V is TRBV25-1 and J is TRBJ1-2; TRBD1 matches 8 bases. With 0 bases clipped from V and 4 bases from J, the junction kept 4 bases outside the gene matches. Looked up from germline, CDR1 is MGHDK and CDR2 is SYGVNS. This CDR3 region has 15 residues.

The chain combines TRBV11-2 with TRBJ2-7; D not resolved. This CDR3 is 12 amino acids long. Germline-derived CDR1 and CDR2 are SGHAT and FQNNGV. Trimming cost V 5 bases and J 1 base, with 6 bases left between them. Here the CDR3 DNA reads TGTGCCAGCAGCCTAACTTCCTACGAGCAGTACTTC. Its protein product is CASSLTSYEQYF.

The V call is TRBV7-3, the J call TRBJ2-7; tentatively, D is TRBD1 (5 bases). Trimming removed 5 bases from V and 3 bases from J, with 14 bases in between. This CDR3 has 14 amino acids. The germline gives CDR1 SGHTA, CDR2 FQGTGA. This CDR3 reads CASSREAGRYEQYF. As DNA, the CDR3 is TGTGCCAGCAGCCGTGAGGCAGGGCGCTACGAGCAGTACTTC.

The chain uses TRBV18 and TRBJ1-2; weak D call: TRBD1 (6 bases). The CDR3 covers 18 residues. Per the germline V gene, CDR1 is KGHSH and CDR2 is LQKENI. Between the trimmed V and J ends, which lost 4 bases and 1 base, there was a span of 22 bases. The CDR3 loop reads CASSLSGASANFNYGYTF. In DNA, the CDR3 is TGTGCCAGCTCACTTTCAGGGGCCTCCGCCAACTTTAACTATGGCTACACCTTC.

The chain recombines TRBV3-1 (or the pseudogene TRBV3-2) with TRBJ1-5, with a tentative D call TRBD1 (5 bases). Germline assignment: CDR1 LGHDT and CDR2 YNNKEL (reference sequence). The length of the CDR3 is 16 residues. V lost 4 bases, J lost 7 bases, and 20 bases lay in between. In DNA, the CDR3 is TGTGCCAGCAGCCCAAACCCGGCAGGGTCTGGGCAGCCCCAGCATTTT. It specifies CASSPNPAGSGQPQHF.

The gene calls are TRBV28 and TRBJ2-3; no firm D call. The V end was cut by 6 bases, the J end by 4 bases, with 17 bases between. The CDR3 is made up of 15 amino acids. Germline V gene lookup returns CDR1 MDHEN and CDR2 SYDVKM. CDR3 region: CASSSPSSVPDTQYF. CDR3 coding DNA: TGTGCCAGCAGCTCCCCCTCCAGCGTTCCAGATACGCAGTATTTT.

The chain joins TRBV27 to TRBJ1-5, with D uncertain. V was clipped by 5 bases and J by 4 bases, with 9 bases between them. The CDR3 is 13 residues long. Germline V gene lookup returns CDR1 MNHEY and CDR2 SMNVEV (reference sequence). CDR3 coding DNA: TGTGCCAGCAGTAGAGCTTGGAATCAGCCCCAGCATTTT. This sequence encodes CASSRAWNQPQHF.

The V and J genes are TRBV14 and TRBJ2-7; 7 nucleotides match TRBD2. V lost 4 bases and J lost 9; bases outside the gene matches: 21. The CDR3 length is 17 residues. Per germline, CDR1 SGHDN and CDR2 FVKESK. CDR3 sequence: CASSRDRSSFGAGWQYF. In DNA form, the CDR3 reads TGTGCCAGCAGCCGAGACCGAAGCAGTTTCGGAGCGGGGTGGCAGTACTTC. Together with reference TRBV14 and TRBJ2-7, the CDR3 gives the full variable domain: EAGVTQFPSHSVIEKGQTVTLRCDPISGHDNLYWYRRVMGKEIKFLLHFVKESKQDESGMPNNRFLAERTGGTYSTLKVQPAELEDSGVYFCASSRDRSSFGAGWQYFGPGTRLTVT.